A selection of T cell receptor beta chains follows, all from one sample in a study of read filtering for tumor transcriptome and immune sequencing. TCRdb reprocessed the reads with MiXCR, giving one entry per CDR3 protein. The sample has approximately 60,000 distinct CDR3 sequences, around a fifth seen once. The material sequenced was a population of CD138-negative cells sorted from bone marrow. All receptors come from a donor at least 40 years old with multiple myeloma. CDR3s include the opening cysteine and the closing phenylalanine or tryptophan. D genes are given only for firm matches. The size of a clone is reported for some rows only, either as once, few or many, or as a class for expanded clones.

V	D	J	size	DNA	CDR3
TRBV9	NA	TRBJ1-6	many	TGTGCCAGCAGCGTTACGGGGAATTCACCCCTCCACTTT	CASSVTGNSPLHF
TRBV20-1	NA	TRBJ1-2	many	TGCAGTGCTAACCCCGGACAGTATGGCTACACCTTC	CSANPGQYGYTF
TRBV7-9	NA	TRBJ2-5	many	TGTGCCAGCAGCCTAGACGCCAGACAAGAGACCCAGTACTTC	CASSLDARQETQYF
TRBV5-4	NA	TRBJ2-3	few	TGTGCCAGCAGCCGGGACGCCAGCACAGATACGCAGTATTTT	CASSRDASTDTQYF
TRBV7-6	NA	TRBJ1-1	NA	TGTGCCAGCAGCTTACACGGGAACACTGAAGCTCTCTTT	CASSLHGNTEALF
TRBV5-6	NA	TRBJ1-5	many	TGTGCCAGCAGCTTGATGGGCAGAAACAATCAGCCCCAGCATTTT	CASSLMGRNNQPQHF
TRBV20-1	TRBD2	TRBJ2-1	many	TGCAGTGCCATTAGCGGGAGTGAGAATTACAATGAGCAGTTCTTC	CSAISGSENYNEQFF
TRBV5-4	NA	TRBJ2-4	NA	TGTGCCAGCAGCTCCGACTCTCCTAACATTCAGTACTTC	CASSSDSPNIQYF
TRBV5-1	TRBD1	TRBJ2-7	many	TGCGCCAGCAGCAGTCCTCCGGGACAGGGGTTATACTTC	CASSSPPGQGLYF
TRBV7-2	TRBD1	TRBJ2-7	many	TGTGCCAGCAGCTCATCGATCGGGACAGGGTACTACGAGCAGTACTTC	CASSSSIGTGYYEQYF
TRBV5-1	NA	TRBJ2-7	many	TGCGCCAGCAGCTTAAGACAGTCCTACGAGCAGTACTTC	CASSLRQSYEQYF
TRBV3-1	TRBD1	TRBJ1-5	NA	TGTGTCAGCAGCTTAAATGGACAGGGAAATCAGCCCCAGCATTTT	CVSSLNGQGNQPQHF
TRBV28	NA	TRBJ2-3	NA	TGTGCCAGCAGTCCACAGGGTCGTCAGCCCCAGTATTTT	CASSPQGRQPQYF
TRBV12-3/TRBV12-4	NA	TRBJ2-7	many	TGTGCCAGCACAGACTTATCCTACGAGCAGTACTTC	CASTDLSYEQYF
TRBV27	NA	TRBJ2-7	NA	TGTGCCAGCAGTTTATTTTCCCACTCCTACGAGCAGTACTTC	CASSLFSHSYEQYF
TRBV27	NA	TRBJ2-3	many	TGTGCCACGTCCAAGGGATTAGAAGAAGATACGCAGTATTTT	CATSKGLEEDTQYF
TRBV28	NA	TRBJ2-1	many	TGTGCCAGTGGGAGCTCGATCTACAATGAGCAGTTCTTC	CASGSSIYNEQFF
TRBV24-1	NA	TRBJ2-2	many	TGTGCCACCAGTGATACAGGGAAGAACACCGGGGAGCTGTTTTTT	CATSDTGKNTGELFF
TRBV5-1	TRBD1	TRBJ2-3	many	TGCGCCAGCAGCCGCACAGGGGGCGCGGGCACAGATACGCAGTATTTT	CASSRTGGAGTDTQYF
TRBV7-9	NA	TRBJ2-3	many	TGTGCCAGCAGCTCCTTGAAGGGCACAGATACGCAGTATTTT	CASSSLKGTDTQYF
TRBV12-5	NA	TRBJ2-1	many	TGTGCTAGTGGTTTGCCCTTAGCAGGGTACAATGAGCAGTTCTTC	CASGLPLAGYNEQFF
TRBV28	NA	TRBJ2-1	many	TGTGCCAGCGCTCCGGGGGACCGGCGCCGCAATGAGCAGTTCTTC	CASAPGDRRRNEQFF
TRBV7-9	NA	TRBJ2-6	NA	TGTGCCAGCAGCCACCAGGGGACTGGGGCCAACGTCCTGACTTTC	CASSHQGTGANVLTF
TRBV29-1	NA	TRBJ1-2	many	TGCAGCGTTGAATTGGCAAGCAAACATGGCTACACCTTC	CSVELASKHGYTF
TRBV29-1	TRBD1	TRBJ1-1	many	TGCAGCGCCCGACAGGGACTGATCACTGAAGCTTTCTTT	CSARQGLITEAFF
TRBV20-1	NA	TRBJ2-3	many	TGCAGTGCTCACCCATTAGATACGTCGGGAAGCACAGATACGCAGTATTTT	CSAHPLDTSGSTDTQYF
TRBV29-1	TRBD2	TRBJ2-5	many	TGCAGCGTTCCTCTAGCGGGGTCCCAAGAGACCCAGTACTTC	CSVPLAGSQETQYF
TRBV12-3/TRBV12-4	TRBD1	TRBJ2-7	many	TGTGCCAGCGCCGACAGGGTAGGCGAGCAGTACTTC	CASADRVGEQYF
TRBV6-5	TRBD1	TRBJ2-3	NA	TGTGCCAGTAAAGGGGCCGGGACAGGGGGCTCAGATACGCAGTATTTT	CASKGAGTGGSDTQYF
TRBV12-3/TRBV12-4	NA	TRBJ2-5	many	TGTGCCAGCAGTCTAAGGACGGCAGGAGAGACCCAGTACTTC	CASSLRTAGETQYF
TRBV11-2	TRBD1	TRBJ2-2	NA	TGTGCCAGCAGCCCAGTGACAGGGGAAGGATCCGGGGAGCTGTTTTTT	CASSPVTGEGSGELFF
TRBV7-9	TRBD1	TRBJ2-1	medium-sized	TGTGCTAGCAGCCGACTCACAGGGGAACCGAACAATGAGCAGTTCTTC	CASSRLTGEPNNEQFF
TRBV18	NA	TRBJ2-1	NA	TGTGCCAGCTCACCACGCAGGGCCGCACATGAGCAGTTCTTC	CASSPRRAAHEQFF
TRBV28	NA	TRBJ2-7	medium-sized	TGTGCCAGCAGACCTGCCGGGATGTCTAACGAGCAGTACTTC	CASRPAGMSNEQYF
TRBV10-2	TRBD1	TRBJ2-7	many	TGCGCCAGCAGTGAACGTGGGACAGGGCCGTATGTTGAGCAGTACTTC	CASSERGTGPYVEQYF
TRBV28	TRBD1	TRBJ2-7	many	TGTGCCAGCAGCCCGTATGCTTTAGGGGGCCACTACGAGCAGTACTTC	CASSPYALGGHYEQYF
TRBV4-1	TRBD1	TRBJ1-5	NA	TGCGCCAGCAGCCAAGAACCAGGGGGGGGAAATCAGCCCCAGCATTTT	CASSQEPGGGNQPQHF
TRBV27	NA	TRBJ1-1	few	TGTGCCAGCAGTTTATCGACAAATGCTGAAGCTTTCTTT	CASSLSTNAEAFF
TRBV13	NA	TRBJ2-3	many	TGTGCCAGCAGCTTGATAGGTGGAGGAAGCACAGATACGCAGTATTTT	CASSLIGGGSTDTQYF
TRBV5-1	NA	TRBJ2-3	NA	TGCGCCAGCAGCTTGGGTGGGGGAGGCACAGATACGCAGTATTTT	CASSLGGGGTDTQYF
TRBV28	NA	TRBJ2-7	hyperexpanded	TGTGCCAGCAGGCCCGGAGGGGAATACTACGAGCAGTACTTC	CASRPGGEYYEQYF
TRBV25-1	TRBD1	TRBJ2-1	many	TGTGCCAGCAGTGAATATTTTTGGGGACAGGGGATTAATGAGCAGTTCTTC	CASSEYFWGQGINEQFF
TRBV20-1	TRBD1	TRBJ2-7	few	TGCAGTGCGCAGGGACAGGGGGCTTACGAGCAGTACTTC	CSAQGQGAYEQYF